The present T cell receptor (beta chain) was sequenced within a study of blood T cells in healthy people across ages. Study-wide results and limits: Whereas aged donors had fewer naive CD4+ cells, long-lived donors had more of them and higher diversity.

Researchers isolated at least 7 million PBMCs per sample. Using a J-beta primer mix together with a sample-barcoded 5' primer, a second PCR was run for roughly 6 to 11 cycles. Each of the samples gave a minimum of 3 million paired-end reads that contained CDR3. Each CDR3 protein is one row after TCRdb ran MiXCR on the 5' RACE reads. The sample holds about 1.4 million distinct CDR3 sequences, roughly 64% seen once. Trimming took 0 bases from V and 7 from J, leaving 10 bases between them. This CDR3 has 13 residues. Germline CDR1 LNHNV, CDR2 YYDKDF (reference sequence). Notes on this clonotype: The antigen remains undetermined.

The chain uses TRBV15 and TRBJ2-7; D is uncertain. The sample comprised blood. The clonotype comes from a man between 18 and 35 years old in good health. CDR3 amino acids: CATSRDYGNEQYF. CDR3 nucleotides: TGTGCCACCAGCAGAGATTACGGTAATGAGCAGTACTTC.